This T cell receptor beta chain was captured by sequencing in a study of blood T cell repertoires in COVID-19. This table comes from immunoSEQ multiplex PCR, and its TCRdb copy is limited to in-frame clones, with some not included. Of over 200,000 clones listed, 88% are singletons. Germline CDR1 reads MNHNY; CDR2 reads SVGAGI (reference sequence). The V segment lost 5 bases and the J segment 8 bases; nucleotides outside the gene matches: 7. The CDR3 is made up of 15 amino acids. A few counts support this clone. Cohort allocation depended upon clinical history that participants reported. Within the 2 weeks before study entry, each person in the exposed group met a COVID-19 case.

Input material: PBMCs or T cells enriched from blood (not recorded which). This TCR was sampled from a woman in her 30s who had been exposed to COVID-19. The chain joins TRBV6-6 to TRBJ2-2; 11 nucleotides line up with TRBD2. The CDR3 is CASSHTGTSGGELFF. CDR3 nucleotides: TGTGCCAGCAGTCACACAGGGACTAGCGGAGGGGAGCTGTTTTTT.